This T cell receptor (beta chain) was documented in a study of CD8 T cells in Susac syndrome. Overall study findings and caveats: The CD4+ T cell repertoire of patients with Susac syndrome showed no detectable clonal expansion.

This CDR3 comprises 14 residues. The junction had 10 bases not matched to a gene; V was cut back by 8 bases and J by 6 bases. Germline V CDR1 and CDR2: SNHLY, FYNNEI. Random hexamers primed reverse transcription of roughly 0.5 to 1 ug RNA. TCRdb fed the immunoSEQ multiplex PCR reads into MiXCR, producing one record per CDR3 protein. The sample has 150,000 to 200,000 distinct CDR3 sequences, roughly 90% seen once. A note on this clonotype: Its antigen remains unidentified.

The sequence was obtained from a human donor with Susac syndrome. This chain connects TRBV2 to TRBJ2-7, with 10 bases that match TRBD1. The sequencing input was CD4+ T cells from PBMCs. As DNA, the CDR3 is TGTGCCAGCTGTAGGGACAGGGGAACGGGCGAGCAGTACTTC. Its protein product is CASCRDRGTGEQYF.